This T cell receptor (beta chain) was captured in a study of T cells in Graves' hyperthyroidism and ophthalmopathy (dated by TCRdb to between 2018 and 2021). Notes on the research overall: Peripheral blood samples were taken at the time of initial diagnosis, prior to any treatment. Following sampling, methimazole starting at 30 mg daily was given to hyperthyroidism patients, and high-dose intravenous methylprednisolone was given to ophthalmopathy patients. Prospective prediction of ophthalmopathy was tested in an independent validation cohort consisting of 18 to 20 hyperthyroidism patients and more than 15 patients who later progressed to ophthalmopathy. TCR Vbeta CDR3 sequencing of approximately 140 peripheral blood samples (around 45 ophthalmopathy, 75 hyperthyroidism and around 17 progressor patients) is reported in the paper. In roughly six Graves' hyperthyroidism patients, the study also compared T-cell repertoires from thyroid tissue with T-cell repertoires from blood. To identify distinguishing TCR V-J signatures, a discovery cohort of 95 to 100 patients was used, comprising 40 to 45 with Graves' ophthalmopathy and approximately 58 with stable Graves' hyperthyroidism. The roughly 94 discovery patients were randomly split 7:3 into training and test sets. Results the study describes overall, beyond this receptor: In validation, the model predicted progression to ophthalmopathy a median of roughly 6.1 months before onset, with roughly 70% sensitivity and almost 75% specificity. No statistical method was used to set the sample size in advance, and investigators knew the group allocation. Ophthalmopathy was separated from stable hyperthyroidism by a 13 V-J signature model, with around 90% sensitivity and about 81% specificity obtained in cross-validation and 80%/75% obtained in testing. Blood samples also contained most of the expanded thyroid clonotypes (frequency above 0.001), which suggests that blood repertoires may reflect thyroid immune responses.

V lost 4 bases and J lost 7 bases, and the count of bases not matched to a germline gene is 4. Spanning cysteine to phenylalanine, the CDR3 consists of 13 amino acids. Of all the DNA, just the CDR3 is kept, 39 bases in frame from base 1. CDR1 and CDR2 are drawn from the germline V gene: SGHRS, YFSETQ. With respect to this clonotype: Which antigen it targets is not known. No base-level quality is on record; no much larger clone is a single base apart.

Ophthalmopathy patients had moderately to severely active disease, with a Clinical Activity Score of 3 or more, a NOSPECS grade of 4 or more, and a disease duration of less than 3 months. Exclusion was applied to patients with uncontrolled infections, other autoimmune diseases, pregnancy or lactation. Diagnoses were based on clinical symptoms, serum thyroxine and TRAb, thyroid ultrasound and orbital computed tomography. PBMCs were separated from around 9.1 ml of fresh peripheral blood using Ficoll-Paque density gradient centrifugation. Total RNA was extracted using Trizol reagent, and RNA quality was assessed on an Agilent 2100 Bioanalyzer. TCR beta CDR3 regions were amplified from RNA transcripts. The TCR CDR3 was subjected to a first round of RT-PCR using the HTBI primer set and the Qiagen OneStep RT-PCR kit. A second multiplex PCR round built the libraries, followed by size selection and purification. Paired-end sequencing of the libraries was performed with 100 bp reads on an Illumina HiSeq2000. On the authors' methods: Raw data were processed with SOAPnuke, discarding reads with adapters, uncalled bases, mean Phred below 15, or no exact constant-primer or identifier match. High-quality paired reads were merged using COPE v1.2.5, and each unique nucleotide sequence was defined as a clonotype. Clonotypes were aligned to IMGT TRBV, TRBD and TRBJ reference segments using MiTCR v1.1. The analysis was restricted to V-J combinations with a frequency above 0.0001, which together covered 99% to 99.2% of the repertoires. A TCS score was defined as the ratio of F50 (clonal expansion) to E x V (chaos), with BLOSUM62-based TCRdist applied between CDR3 peptides within each V-J. Welch's t-statistics and random forest reduced just over 500 V-J features to 13, which were used in a naive Bayes classifier (R e1071). The raw public data were reprocessed by TCRdb itself: fastp quality trimming at Q25, MiXCR clonotype calling, in-frame beta chains only. Every distinct CDR3 protein forms one entry, paired with its most common genes and DNA. The V and J calls shown here were made by TCRdb, not taken from the authors' results. This sample has about half a million distinct CDR3 sequences in its table, and around a fifth of those were observed once. The ten largest clonotypes hold around 47% of the sample.

The chain is assembled from TRBV5-1 and TRBJ2-7; 11 bases in between match TRBD2. This TCR was sampled from a woman between 70 and 85 years old with Graves' ophthalmopathy. Specimen: blood. The nucleotides read TGCGCCAGCAGCCCCGGGACTAGCGGAGAGCAGTACTTC. Protein translation: CASSPGTSGEQYF.